This TCR beta chain comes out of a study of blood T cells in healthy people across ages. Using a J-beta primer mix together with a sample-barcoded 5' primer, a second PCR was run for roughly 6 to 11 cycles. A single record per CDR3 protein comes from TCRdb applying MiXCR to the 5' RACE reads. The table lists 600,000 or so distinct CDR3 sequences, approximately 30% of them singletons. V was pared by 7 bases and J by 0 bases, with 8 bases of the junction left unmatched. CDR3 length equals 18 residues. Germline V gene lookup returns CDR1 MNHEY and CDR2 SMNVEV (reference sequence). This clonotype occurred many times.

The sequencing input was blood. The source is a woman of 80 years or more in good health. This chain joins TRBV27 and TRBJ2-6; 11 positions match TRBD1. CDR3: CASTPWGQGDSGANVLTF. The DNA for the CDR3 is TGTGCCAGCACCCCCTGGGGACAGGGGGACTCTGGGGCCAACGTCCTGACTTTC.